The T cell receptor beta chain described here comes from a study of T cell responses to AZD1222 COVID-19 vaccine. In the study overall: Pooled samples include second doses given at about 4 or 12 weeks.

Study-level findings and limits: A rise in Spike-specific TCR breadth and depth followed two AZD1222 doses.

On this clone: Its antigen is currently unknown.

The germline CDR1 and CDR2 sequences are SQVTM and ANQGSEA. The CDR3 sequence is 14 residues long. V shed 7 bases, J shed 4 bases, and the junction held 8 bases outside the gene matches. Libraries were prepared by immunoSEQ multiplex PCR; TCRdb keeps only in-frame clonotypes and omits some of them. Altogether 92,000 or so clones are present, about 90% being singletons, with the ten largest covering roughly 24%. This sequence joins TRBV29-1 and TRBJ2-3; 10 bases are shared with TRBD1. This receptor was taken from an adult in good health. The starting material was peripheral blood, obtained on day 0 of AZD1222 vaccination. Written as DNA, the CDR3 is TGCAGCGCCCCCCGGGACAGGGGATCAGATACGCAGTATTTT. Encoded protein: CSAPRDRGSDTQYF.